A single sample is the source of the 5 T cell receptor beta chains below, sequenced in a study of shared clonotypes between healthy human individuals (dated by TCRdb to the early 2020s). Library preparation was by the immunoSEQ multiplex PCR assay. TCRdb took over this immuneACCESS table, retaining in-frame rearrangements with V and J assigned. Such tables are incomplete; in checked studies, under half of the missing clones stem from an unresolved V gene, and the remainder is unexplained. Within this sample are millions of clones, with 85% to 95% of them counted one time only. Approximately 0.4% of the sample is taken by the ten largest. Material: naive CD4+ T cells from PBMCs. The cell subset or site label here, explained by the study, means: CD45RA+ positively selected. These receptors were taken from a man between 18 and 35 years old in good health. Some clones in this sample may be carry-over from other donors' samples.

The chain uses TRBV7-8 and TRBJ2-7; 12 nucleotides agree with TRBD2. Germline values: CDR1 SGHVS, CDR2 FQNEAQ. This CDR3 comprises 16 residues. Trimming removed 4 bases from V and 4 bases from J; junction bases left unmatched: 8. The CDR3 sequence is CASSYRTSGVRYEQYF. CDR3 DNA sequence: TGTGCCAGCAGCTACCGGACTAGCGGGGTTAGGTACGAGCAGTACTTC. The variable domain in full, completed from reference TRBV7-8 and TRBJ2-7, reads GAGVSQSPRYKVAKRGQDVALRCDPISGHVSLFWYQQALGQGPEFLTYFQNEAQLDKSGLPSDRFFAERPEGSVSTLKIQRTQQEDSAVYLCASSYRTSGVRYEQYFGPGTRLTVT.

Notes on this clone: Other DNA sequences of this sample code for an identical CDR3. The chain combines TRBV28 with TRBJ2-7; D unresolved. V dropped 3 bases and J dropped 3 bases, with 9 bases sitting between them. The V gene's germline CDR1 is MDHEN and CDR2 SYDVKM. The CDR3 runs to 13 residues. The chain's CDR3 is CASSLGPYYEQYF. In nucleotides, the CDR3 is TGTGCCAGCAGTTTGGGCCCCTACTACGAGCAGTACTTC.

The chain combines TRBV7-3 with TRBJ2-3, with 10 bases that match TRBD2. V lost 6 bases and J lost 6; bases outside the gene matches: 9. This CDR3 comprises 15 residues. Germline assignment: CDR1 SGHTA and CDR2 FQGTGA. Here the CDR3 reads CASSMRTSGRDTQYF. The CDR3 coding sequence is TGTGCCAGCAGTATGCGGACTAGCGGTCGGGATACGCAGTATTTT.

The chain joins TRBV6-1 to TRBJ2-2; D may match TRBD1 or TRBD2 (5 bases each). The germline V gene has CDR1 MNHNS and CDR2 SASEGT. V was trimmed by 10 bases and J by 1 base, leaving 13 bases between them. The CDR3 contains 14 residues. The CDR3 protein is CATPGRLNTGELFF. The CDR3 nucleotides read TGTGCCACCCCGGGACGCCTGAACACCGGGGAGCTGTTTTTT.

This clone was recorded only once. The gene calls are TRBV27 and TRBJ2-7; 16 bases fit TRBD2. Germline values: CDR1 MNHEY, CDR2 SMNVEV (reference sequence). This CDR3 comprises 16 residues. V dropped 7 bases and J dropped 2; count of bases not matched to a gene: 5. CDR3 sequence (DNA): TGTGCCAGCATGGGACTAGCGGGAGGGAGGGCCTACGAGCAGTACTTC. Protein: CASMGLAGGRAYEQYF.